The 13 T cell receptor beta chains in this list originate from one sample, sequenced in a study of T cell changes during pregnancy in multiple sclerosis (dated by TCRdb to the late 2010s). The receptor library was made with the immunoSEQ multiplex PCR assay. In its TCRdb copy, this immuneACCESS table keeps in-frame sequences only and misses some clones. Where compared with another copy, unresolved V genes explain less than half of these, and the others have no known cause. Present in this sample are some 80,000 clones, nearly 95% of which were seen just once. More than 0.85% of the sample rests with the top ten. The sequencing here drew on peripheral blood, taken in the second trimester of pregnancy. The receptors here all came from a female donor with multiple sclerosis, enrolled in a pregnancy study.

CDR3 sequence: CATNTGTENQPQHF. CDR3 coding DNA: TGTGCCACTAATACCGGGACAGAAAATCAGCCCCAGCATTTT. This chain connects TRBV19 to TRBJ1-5, with 7 bases that match TRBD1. V gave up 10 bases and J gave up 4 bases; unmatched junction bases: 10. The CDR3 is 14 residues long. Germline CDR1 LNHDA, CDR2 SQIVND (reference sequence). Complete variable domain (other parts from reference TRBV19 and TRBJ1-5): DGGITQSPKYLFRKEGQNVTLSCEQNLNHDAMYWYRQDPGQGLRLIYYSQIVNDFQKGDIAEGYSVSREKKESFPLTVTSAQKNPTAFYLCATNTGTENQPQHFGDGTRLSIL.

This clone was counted a single time. The V and J genes are TRBV2 and TRBJ1-4; 8 bases map to TRBD1. Germline V CDR1 and CDR2: SNHLY, FYNNEI. The V and J ends lost 7 bases and 0 bases, in that order; junction bases with no gene match: 7. This CDR3 has 16 residues. CDR3: CASKSRTGTTNEKLFF. The CDR3 DNA reads TGTGCCAGCAAAAGCCGGACAGGGACAACTAATGAAAAACTGTTTTTT.

This chain joins TRBV27 and TRBJ1-4, with 8 bases matching TRBD1. The CDR3 length is 14 residues. J was trimmed by 8 bases and V by 6 bases; bases with no gene match: 8. The germline CDR1 and CDR2 sequences are MNHEY and SMNVEV (reference sequence). The CDR3: CASSLGTGREKLFF. The CDR3 DNA is TGTGCCAGCAGCCTGGGGACAGGCCGGGAAAAACTGTTTTTT.

The rearrangement joins TRBV7-9 to TRBJ2-1; tentative D call: TRBD2 (5 bases). Per germline, CDR1 SEHNR and CDR2 FQNEAQ (reference sequence). CDR3 size: 17 residues. Trimming pared 4 bases from V and 10 bases from J, leaving 26 bases between. The chain's CDR3 is CASSSPRGGGREWEQFF. CDR3 DNA: TGTGCCAGCAGCTCCCCCCGAGGTGGCGGTAGGGAGTGGGAGCAGTTCTTC.

CDR3 DNA sequence: TGTGCCAGCAGTTTTGGGGCCCAGCAGTACTTC. Its protein is CASSFGAQQYF. This chain joins TRBV6-5 and TRBJ2-7; TRBD1 is a possible D gene (5 bases). This CDR3 is built from 11 residues. V was clipped by 4 bases and J by 8 bases, with 9 bases between them. Germline loops: CDR1 MNHEY, CDR2 SVGAGI.

The V and J genes are TRBV13 and TRBJ2-3; D is unresolved. This CDR3 is 14 amino acids long. Trimming shortened V by 1 base and J by 4 bases, and 9 bases separated the two germline ends. Per germline, CDR1 PRHDT and CDR2 FYEKMQ (reference sequence). The CDR3 reads CASSLVPGADTQYF. The CDR3 DNA sequence: TGTGCCAGCAGCTTAGTCCCCGGAGCAGATACGCAGTATTTT. The complete variable domain, with remaining parts taken from reference TRBV13 and TRBJ2-3, reads AAGVIQSPRHLIKEKRETATLKCYPIPRHDTVYWYQQGPGQDPQFLISFYEKMQSDKGSIPDRFSAQQFSDYHSELNMSSLELGDSALYFCASSLVPGADTQYFGPGTRLTVL.

The rearrangement uses TRBV19 and TRBJ1-2, with 7 bases lining up with TRBD1. The CDR3 is 13 amino acids. Germline-derived CDR1 and CDR2 are LNHDA and SQIVND (reference sequence). V shed 10 bases, J shed 6 bases, and the junction held 11 bases outside the gene matches. The CDR3 loop is CATLETGYDGYTF. The CDR3 region has the DNA TGTGCCACCCTGGAGACAGGGTATGATGGCTACACCTTC.

The chain carries TRBV7-8 and TRBJ1-1; TRBD1 agrees at 11 bases. Germline CDR1 SGHVS, CDR2 FQNEAQ. The V and J ends lost 5 bases and 5 bases, in that order; junction bases with no gene match: 13. CDR3 length equals 17 residues. CDR3 protein: CASSLRTGGAFWTEAFF. CDR3 in DNA: TGTGCCAGCAGCCTTAGGACAGGGGGCGCCTTTTGGACTGAAGCTTTCTTT.

The chain employs TRBV5-6 and TRBJ1-2, with D perhaps TRBD1 (5 bases). The germline V gene has CDR1 SGHDT and CDR2 YYEEEE. The CDR3 has 15 amino acids. Trimming pared 1 base from V and 4 bases from J, leaving 14 bases between. CDR3 sequence reads: CASSLFQGLGYGYTF. In DNA, the CDR3 is TGTGCCAGCAGCTTGTTCCAGGGCCTTGGCTATGGCTACACCTTC. The whole variable domain, filled in from reference TRBV5-6 and TRBJ1-2, reads DAGVTQSPTHLIKTRGQQVTLRCSPKSGHDTVSWYQQALGQGPQFIFQYYEEEERQRGNFPDRFSGHQFPNYSSELNVNALLLGDSALYLCASSLFQGLGYGYTFGSGTRLTVV.

CDR3 residues: CASSSIIADTQYF. The DNA of the CDR3 is TGTGCCAGCAGTTCTATTATCGCAGATACGCAGTATTTT. This chain connects TRBV7-7 to TRBJ2-3; D gene unclear. Trimming took off 6 bases at V and 4 bases at J, with 11 bases between the two ends. This CDR3 comprises 13 residues. Germline V gives CDR1 SSHAT, CDR2 FNYEAQ (reference sequence).

J is TRBJ2-5 and V is TRBV9; 7 bases agree with TRBD2. V lost 3 bases to trimming and J lost 5 bases; unmatched junction nucleotides: 16. This CDR3 spans 17 amino acids. Germline values: CDR1 SGDLS, CDR2 YYNGEE. The CDR3 protein is CASSASRSIAGTETQYF. CDR3 coding DNA: TGTGCCAGCAGCGCCTCTCGGTCGATAGCGGGTACTGAGACCCAGTACTTC.

The chain is built from TRBV29-1 and TRBJ2-1; TRBD2 aligns across 15 bases. J was trimmed by 12 bases and V by 5 bases; bases with no gene match: 17. The CDR3 contains 17 residues. Germline V gene lookup returns CDR1 SQVTM and CDR2 ANQGSEA. The CDR3 DNA sequence: TGCAGCGTTCGGACTAGCGGGAGGGCTTGGGGGTCGTTCAGGCAGTTCTTC. Translated: CSVRTSGRAWGSFRQFF.

The J gene is TRBJ2-5, the V gene TRBV11-2; a weak D match, TRBD2 (5 bases). Germline V CDR1 and CDR2: SGHAT, FQNNGV. This CDR3 is 16 amino acids long. Between the trimmed V and J ends, which lost 1 base and 1 base, there was a span of 13 bases. The CDR3 nucleotides read TGTGCCAGCAGCTTAGTAGTGGTAGGAGGCCAAGAGACCCAGTACTTC. Its translation is CASSLVVVGGQETQYF. The full variable domain, its missing parts supplied by reference TRBV11-2 and TRBJ2-5, is EAGVAQSPRYKIIEKRQSVAFWCNPISGHATLYWYQQILGQGPKLLIQFQNNGVVDDSQLPKDRFSAERLKGVDSTLKIQPAKLEDSAVYLCASSLVVVGGQETQYFGPGTRLLVL.